This passage covers 19 T cell receptor beta chains from one sample sequenced in a study of cytotoxic CD8 clonotypes in ibrutinib-treated CLL (dated by TCRdb to the early 2020s). To prepare the library, the immunoSEQ multiplex PCR assay was applied. TCRdb obtained this table from immuneACCESS and retained in-frame rearrangements with V and J assigned. These tables miss some clones; where compared with another copy, unresolved V genes account for less than half of the shortfall, and the remainder is unexplained. Recorded for this sample are 330,000 or so clones; about 61% of them occurred a single time. The top ten constitute around 6.3% of the sample. This specimen consisted of PBMCs, obtained after 36 months of ibrutinib treatment. These receptors all stem from a human donor with chronic lymphocytic leukemia.

The genes are TRBV7-3 and TRBJ2-1; D tentatively reads TRBD1 or TRBD2 (5 bases each). CDR3 length: 15 amino acids. Germline V gives CDR1 SGHTA, CDR2 FQGTGA. V was clipped by 2 bases and J by 2 bases, with 10 bases between them. CDR3 amino acids: CASSLRGQTYNEQFF. CDR3 sequence (DNA): TGTGCCAGCAGCTTACGGGGCCAGACCTACAATGAGCAGTTCTTC.

This clone was detected a few times. The CDR3 spells CASSLGEGNYGYTF. CDR3 DNA sequence: TGTGCCAGCAGCTTAGGGGAGGGGAACTATGGCTACACCTTC. This chain joins TRBV7-9 and TRBJ1-2; maybe TRBD1 (5 bases). The germline V gene has CDR1 SEHNR and CDR2 FQNEAQ (reference sequence). V was pared by 1 base and J by 2 bases, with 8 bases between. CDR3 length: 14 residues.

CDR3 protein: CASSQERHSAGELFF. The CDR3 coding sequence is TGCGCCAGCAGCCAAGAGAGGCATTCTGCCGGGGAGCTGTTTTTT. The chain recombines TRBV4-1 with TRBJ2-2, with D uncertain. The germline V gene has CDR1 MGHRA and CDR2 YSYEKL. The CDR3 runs to 15 residues. Trimming removed 0 bases from V and 6 bases from J, with 11 bases in between.

The chain recombines TRBV6-1 with TRBJ1-2; a possible D gene is TRBD1 (5 bases). V was clipped by 2 bases and J by 4 bases, with 20 bases between them. The CDR3 runs 17 residues. Germline CDR1 reads MNHNS; CDR2 reads SASEGT. Here the CDR3 DNA reads TGTGCCAGCAGTGAATTGGGGACGGAAAGCAGCTTCTATGGCTACACCTTC. The encoded protein is CASSELGTESSFYGYTF.

The chain employs TRBV18 and TRBJ1-2, with TRBD1 matching over 9 bases. V was clipped by 3 bases and J by 6 bases; unmatched bases: 17. CDR1 is KGHSH and CDR2 is LQKENI in the germline V gene. The CDR3 contains 18 residues. For the CDR3, the DNA is TGTGCCAGCTCACCGATTCCTAGGCCAACAGGGGGCTTGCATGGCTACACCTTC. It encodes CASSPIPRPTGGLHGYTF.

This clone showed up just a few times. The chain employs TRBV5-4 and TRBJ1-2; TRBD1 matches 7 bases. Germline assignment: CDR1 SGHNT and CDR2 YYREEE (reference sequence). This CDR3 region has 14 residues. Trimming took 4 bases from V and 4 from J; bases not matched to a gene: 7. The CDR3 DNA is TGTGCCAGCAGCGCCTCAGGGGGTGGCTATGGCTACACCTTC. Amino acid sequence: CASSASGGGYGYTF.

The chain has TRBV11-2 and TRBJ2-7, with TRBD2 matching over 7 bases. The CDR3 runs to 14 residues. Germline V gives CDR1 SGHAT, CDR2 FQNNGV. Germline trimming cut 3 bases from V and 3 bases from J; bases unmatched to any gene: 5. In DNA form, the CDR3 reads TGTGCCAGCAGCTTTTTAGCGGGTGGCTACGAGCAGTACTTC. Its translation is CASSFLAGGYEQYF.

The rearrangement uses TRBV25-1 and TRBJ2-7, with D perhaps matching TRBD2 (5 bases). Per germline, CDR1 MGHDK and CDR2 SYGVNS. V lost 7 bases and J lost 6, with 13 bases in between. The length of the CDR3 is 12 residues. The CDR3 region has the DNA TGTGCCAGCATGCCCACCAGCGGCGAGCAGTACTTC. Amino acids: CASMPTSGEQYF.

The chain combines TRBV4-2 with TRBJ2-2; D might be TRBD1 (6 bases). CDR1 is LGHNA, CDR2 YNFKEQ, per germline. The CDR3 totals 16 residues. V was cut by 4 bases and J by 2 bases, with 14 bases left in between. The CDR3 here is CASSPSRDTNTGELFF. CDR3 DNA: TGTGCCAGCAGCCCCTCCCGGGACACTAACACCGGGGAGCTGTTTTTT.

This chain links TRBV7-2 with TRBJ1-1; 7 bases are a match to TRBD1. Trimming took 2 bases from V and 5 from J; bases not matched to a gene: 14. The CDR3 has 17 residues. From germline, CDR1 is SGHTA and CDR2 FQGNSA. The CDR3, as DNA: TGTGCCAGCAGCTTATCCACAGGGGAAAGTCGGTGGACTGAAGCTTTCTTT. Translated, it gives CASSLSTGESRWTEAFF.

The chain joins TRBV25-1 to TRBJ2-5; 7 bases match TRBD1. The germline V gene has CDR1 MGHDK and CDR2 SYGVNS. The CDR3 sequence is 16 residues long. Losses at the gene ends were 4 bases for V and 5 bases for J; bases not matched to a gene: 13. The CDR3 loop reads CASSVGPVTGFETQYF. DNA for the CDR3: TGTGCCAGCAGTGTGGGCCCTGTGACAGGGTTCGAGACCCAGTACTTC. Variable domain in full (rest from reference TRBV25-1 and TRBJ2-5): EADIYQTPRYLVIGTGKKITLECSQTMGHDKMYWYQQDPGMELHLIHYSYGVNSTEKGDLSSESTVSRIRTEHFPLTLESARPSHTSQYLCASSVGPVTGFETQYFGPGTRLLVL.

The table lists this clone with a few counts. The J gene is TRBJ1-2, the V gene TRBV7-9; D call uncertain. CDR3 length: 11 amino acids. CDR1 is SEHNR, CDR2 FQNEAQ, per germline (reference sequence). The ends were cut back, 6 bases at V and 4 bases at J, with 6 bases in the middle. CDR3 protein: CASRATYGYTF. The CDR3 DNA sequence: TGTGCCAGCAGGGCGACCTATGGCTACACCTTC. The whole variable domain, remainder taken from reference TRBV7-9 and TRBJ1-2, is DTGVSQNPRHKITKRGQNVTFRCDPISEHNRLYWYRQTLGQGPEFLTYFQNEAQLEKSRLLSDRFSAERPKGSFSTLEIQRTEQGDSAMYLCASRATYGYTFGSGTRLTVV.

The chain carries TRBV4-2 and TRBJ1-6, with D unclear. V was clipped by 2 bases and J by 5 bases, with 13 bases between them. The CDR3 is 16 residues long. Germline-derived CDR1 and CDR2 are LGHNA and YNFKEQ. DNA of the CDR3: TGTGCCAGCAGCCAAACATACGAGGTCAATAATTCACCCCTCCACTTT. Translation: CASSQTYEVNNSPLHF.

The gene calls are TRBV5-6 and TRBJ2-1, with TRBD1 identical over 9 bases. The V segment lost 3 bases and the J segment 5 bases; nucleotides outside the gene matches: 6. The CDR3 extends over 15 amino acids. The germline V gene has CDR1 SGHDT and CDR2 YYEEEE. CDR3 region: CASSWGGQGNNEQFF. The CDR3 DNA reads as TGTGCCAGCAGCTGGGGAGGACAGGGGAACAATGAGCAGTTCTTC.

This clone was seen only a few times. This rearrangement joins TRBV7-6 to TRBJ2-5; 8 positions match TRBD2. V lost 5 bases to trimming and J lost 5 bases; unmatched junction nucleotides: 10. Germline lookup yields CDR1 SGHVS and CDR2 FNYEAQ. CDR3 length: 15 residues. CDR3: CASSRRAGVGETQYF. In DNA form, the CDR3 reads TGTGCCAGCAGCAGAAGAGCGGGAGTGGGGGAGACCCAGTACTTC.

J is TRBJ2-3 and V is TRBV7-2; 9 bases map to TRBD1. This CDR3 is built from 16 residues. Germline lookup yields CDR1 SGHTA and CDR2 FQGNSA. V lost 0 bases and J lost 4; bases outside the gene matches: 5. CDR3 nucleotides: TGTGCCAGCAGCTTAGCGCCGGGACAGGGTGCAGATACGCAGTATTTT. This encodes CASSLAPGQGADTQYF. Combining the CDR3 with reference TRBV7-2 and TRBJ2-3 gives the whole variable domain GAGVSQSPSNKVTEKGKDVELRCDPISGHTALYWYRQSLGQGLEFLIYFQGNSAPDKSGLPSDRFSAERTGGSVSTLTIQRTQQEDSAVYLCASSLAPGQGADTQYFGPGTRLTVL.

The chain recombines TRBV27 with TRBJ2-1; D is unclear. Trimming stripped 1 base from V and 4 bases from J, with 14 bases between. This CDR3 contains 16 residues. From germline, CDR1 is MNHEY and CDR2 SMNVEV (reference sequence). The CDR3 here is CASSLLPQWVYNEQFF. In DNA form, the CDR3 reads TGTGCCAGCAGTTTATTGCCGCAGTGGGTTTACAATGAGCAGTTCTTC.

The chain couples TRBV13 to TRBJ1-5; possibly TRBD1 for D (5 bases). The CDR3 extends over 14 amino acids. CDR1 and CDR2 (germline): PRHDT, FYEKMQ (reference sequence). V shed 0 bases and J shed 3 bases, with 6 bases lying between them. CDR3 amino acids: CASSLGQDNQPQHF. For the CDR3, the DNA is TGTGCCAGCAGCTTAGGACAGGACAATCAGCCCCAGCATTTT.

The chain carries TRBV9 and TRBJ1-5; D gene unclear. The V gene's germline CDR1 is SGDLS and CDR2 YYNGEE. The length of the CDR3 is 14 residues. With 3 bases removed from V and 3 bases from J, the gap between germline ends came to 10 bases. CDR3 DNA sequence: TGTGCCAGCAGCGACGGGCTAAACAATCAGCCCCAGCATTTT. It encodes CASSDGLNNQPQHF.